This TCR beta chain derives from a study of radiation and T cells in renal cell carcinoma. For the study at large: Nephrectomy followed 15 Gy stereotactic body radiation by 4 weeks.

The table came from immunoSEQ multiplex PCR; TCRdb's copy has only in-frame clones and leaves some out. Of some 100,000 clones listed, about four fifths are singletons. Time point denoted: baseline pretreatment blood. As to treatment: 15 Gy SBRT to primary tumor, nephrectomy 4 weeks later. After SBRT, blood was collected at 2 and 4 weeks, plus baseline. This renal cell carcinoma was of the clear cell type. CDR3 size: 13 residues. Germline trimming cut 4 bases from V and 4 bases from J; bases unmatched to any gene: 4. Germline CDR1 is SQVTM and CDR2 is ANQGSEA. V gene TRBV29-1 combines with J gene TRBJ1-5; 7 bases are shared with TRBD1. This sample comprised blood, obtained from a patient whose treatment included radiotherapy and nephrectomy. The receptor was derived from a man aged 60-69 years with renal cell carcinoma. CDR3 sequence: CSVGNRGNQPQHF. The CDR3 bases are TGCAGCGTTGGAAACAGGGGTAATCAGCCCCAGCATTTT.